This entry concerns a single T cell receptor (beta chain). The sample is drawn from a study of blood T cell repertoires in COVID-19. The wider study: The samples span acute and convalescent COVID-19 from the United States, Italy and Spain. T cells, B-cell-depleted T cells, or PBMCs provided the cDNA or gDNA that served as material.

The CDR3 has 15 residues. Trimming stripped 0 bases from V and 4 bases from J, with 10 bases between. Germline V lookup: CDR1 SGHVS, CDR2 FNYEAQ. Per the authors' pipeline: Estimates of nucleated cell counts were drawn from the amplification of reference gene primers. Method: immunoSEQ multiplex PCR; TCRdb's copy keeps in-frame clones and lacks some. Clone size and the V and J calls come from that table; the DNA yielded D and trimming. The table records 140,000 or so clones, more than 85% of them present only once. The source of this sequence is a human donor in a cohort sampled during active COVID-19. This chain joins TRBV7-6 and TRBJ1-3; no clear D gene. Specimen: peripheral blood. CDR3 sequence reads: CASSLAAEGGNTIYF. The CDR3 DNA reads TGTGCCAGCAGCTTAGCTGCTGAGGGAGGAAACACCATATATTTT.